The text below deals with one T cell receptor beta chain. Its antigen is unknown. CDR3 size: 13 residues. V was clipped by 5 bases and J by 5 bases; unmatched bases: 3. Per the germline V gene, CDR1 is SNHLY and CDR2 is FYNNEI. This record comes from a study of cytomegalovirus exposure and HLA in healthy donors. Study-wide results and caveats: It was reported that the classifier diagnosed cytomegalovirus status with high specificity and sensitivity in both the original and validation cohorts. Per a later analysis, under 20,000 TCR beta sequences showed association with HLA alleles at 0.05 false discovery rate.

The PCR ran on 60 Vbeta and 13 Jbeta primers. Authors' analysis steps: There were tens of millions of unique TCR beta chains by a later count, and about 12 million of them were shared. Method: immunoSEQ multiplex PCR; TCRdb's copy keeps in-frame clones and lacks some. V and J calls and clone size come straight from that table; D and trimming were deduced from the DNA. Of some 240,000 clones listed, about 78% are singletons. Healthy people donating bone marrow made up the donors. The chain joins TRBV2 to TRBJ2-3; 8 bases align to TRBD1. The sequence was collected from a male donor in good health and CMV-seronegative. The sequenced material came from PBMCs. CDR3 sequence reads: CASSLTGVDTQYF. The CDR3, as DNA: TGTGCCAGCAGTCTGACAGGGGTAGATACGCAGTATTTT.